This is a list of T cell receptor beta chains from one sample in a study of blood T cells in healthy people across ages. Using its own MiXCR run on the 5' RACE reads, TCRdb lists one record per CDR3 protein. There are some 760,000 distinct CDR3 sequences in the sample; just under 25% occur only once, and approximately 4% lies in the top ten. These data are also associated with another study on T cells of mothers and their children.

The sequencing input was blood. These receptors all come from a boy aged 5-17 years in good health. The conserved cysteine and the conserved F or W are not part of the CDR3 here. A D gene is named only where the DNA matches it firmly.

V gene: TRBV5-1; J gene: TRBJ2-5; D gene: .; CDR3 protein: ASSLETASEQETQY
V gene: TRBV5-1; J gene: TRBJ2-1; D gene: TRBD2; CDR3 protein: ASSLLSSGNNEQL
V gene: TRBV6-1; J gene: TRBJ2-4; D gene: .; CDR3 protein: ASSRAMSVTKNIQY
V gene: TRBV29-1; J gene: TRBJ2-3; D gene: .; CDR3 protein: SVEDRSRGLGTDTQY
V gene: TRBV6-4; J gene: TRBJ2-3; D gene: TRBD2; CDR3 protein: ASSAAGGQDTQY
V gene: TRBV29-1; J gene: TRBJ1-2; D gene: .; CDR3 protein: SVEDAKAGYT
V gene: TRBV28; J gene: .; D gene: .; CDR3 protein: ASSSRPFRGSYEQY
V gene: TRBV7-2; J gene: TRBJ1-3; D gene: .; CDR3 protein: ASSLDPGFASGNTIY
V gene: TRBV5-5; J gene: TRBJ2-1; D gene: .; CDR3 protein: ASSSDSAGVTYNEQF
V gene: TRBV27; J gene: TRBJ2-1; D gene: .; CDR3 protein: ASSLDPSSYNEQF
V gene: TRBV15; J gene: TRBJ1-1; D gene: .; CDR3 protein: ATSRAGGPLNTEAF
V gene: TRBV9; J gene: TRBJ1-6; D gene: TRBD1; CDR3 protein: ASSARDSSYNSPLH
V gene: TRBV29-1; J gene: TRBJ2-1; D gene: .; CDR3 protein: SVEPGTYNEQF
V gene: TRBV11-2; J gene: TRBJ2-3; D gene: .; CDR3 protein: ASSSGHLPSTDTQY
V gene: TRBV4-1; J gene: TRBJ2-1; D gene: TRBD2; CDR3 protein: ASSLRLADLYNEQF
V gene: TRBV15; J gene: TRBJ1-3; D gene: .; CDR3 protein: ATSRDDGNTIY